The 25 T cell receptor beta chains reported below all come from one sample, sequenced in a study of blood T cell repertoires in COVID-19. Some clones are missing from TCRdb's copy, which holds only in-frame ones; the method was immunoSEQ multiplex PCR. Among more than 150,000 clones, more than 85% were seen once, and the ten largest hold under 2.5%. The sequenced sample was peripheral blood. Receptor source: a woman aged 70-85 years with acute or convalescent COVID-19.

This clone was observed once. The J gene is TRBJ1-2, the V gene TRBV19, with unresolved D. The ends were cut back, 5 bases at V and 3 bases at J, with 7 bases in the middle. This CDR3 is built from 12 residues. The germline gives CDR1 LNHDA, CDR2 SQIVND (reference sequence). The CDR3: CASSPRYYGYTF. The CDR3 coding sequence is TGTGCCAGTAGTCCGAGATACTATGGCTACACCTTC.

The V call is TRBV12-3 or TRBV12-4, the J call TRBJ2-7; D may be TRBD1 (6 bases). The CDR3 consists of 13 residues. The V gene lost 5 bases and the J gene lost 7 bases, with 15 bases spanning the gap. CDR3 DNA: TGTGCCAGCAGTCTCAGAGGGGGATGGGAGCAGTACGTC. Translating it yields CASSLRGGWEQYV.

The V gene is TRBV7-9, the J gene TRBJ1-1; 8 positions agree with TRBD1. Germline assignment: CDR1 SEHNR and CDR2 FQNEAQ (reference sequence). J lost 4 bases, V lost 4 bases, and 8 bases had no gene match. The CDR3 covers 15 residues. CDR3 coding DNA: TGTGCCAGCAGCTCTCAGGGGGCGCAGGGCACTGAAGCTTTCTTT. Translating gives CASSSQGAQGTEAFF.

This clone has only one observation. J is TRBJ2-5 and V is TRBV7-6; 9 positions agree with TRBD2. Germline values: CDR1 SGHVS, CDR2 FNYEAQ. The length of the CDR3 is 18 residues. The V and J ends lost 1 base and 1 base, in that order; junction bases with no gene match: 10. The CDR3 loop is CASSLGLAGPGGQETQYF. CDR3 sequence (DNA): TGTGCCAGCAGCTTAGGGCTAGCGGGGCCCGGCGGCCAAGAGACCCAGTACTTC.

The chain has TRBV28 and TRBJ1-2, with D maybe TRBD1 (6 bases). Per the germline V gene, CDR1 is MDHEN and CDR2 is SYDVKM. V was shortened by 7 bases and J by 7 bases, with 16 bases between the two germline ends. The CDR3 runs to 13 residues. The CDR3 sequence is CASTEVDSPGYTF. CDR3 nucleotide sequence: TGTGCCAGCACTGAAGTGGACAGCCCTGGCTACACCTTC.

The chain joins TRBV5-1 to TRBJ2-2, with 7 nucleotides matching TRBD1. CDR1 SGHRS and CDR2 YFSETQ come from the germline V gene. The CDR3 covers 16 residues. The trim removed 4 bases at V and 1 base at J, leaving 7 bases unmatched. CDR3 loop: CASSRRQGLNTGELFF. The CDR3 nucleotides read TGCGCCAGCAGCCGAAGACAGGGTTTGAACACCGGGGAGCTGTTTTTT. Filled out from reference TRBV5-1 and TRBJ2-2, the complete variable domain reads KAGVTQTPRYLIKTRGQQVTLSCSPISGHRSVSWYQQTPGQGLQFLFEYFSETQRNKGNFPGRFSGRQFSNSRSEMNVSTLELGDSALYLCASSRRQGLNTGELFFGEGSRLTVL.

The J gene is TRBJ1-1, the V gene TRBV11-3, with D perhaps TRBD1 (6 bases). This CDR3 spans 14 amino acids. V was pared by 5 bases and J by 1 base, with 11 bases between. The germline V gene has CDR1 SGHNT and CDR2 YENEEA. CDR3: CASSVGGGNTEAFF. CDR3 coding DNA: TGTGCCAGCAGCGTGGGAGGGGGGAACACTGAAGCTTTCTTT.

This chain connects TRBV7-8 to TRBJ1-1, with 9 bases that match TRBD1. V was clipped by 5 bases and J by 5 bases; unmatched bases: 9. The CDR3 is 15 amino acids. CDR1 and CDR2 (germline): SGHVS, FQNEAQ. Here the CDR3 DNA reads TGTGCCAGCAGCGCTATAGGGACAGGGCGTACTGAAGCTTTCTTT. This gives the protein CASSAIGTGRTEAFF.

The chain joins TRBV7-2 to TRBJ1-2, with 10 nucleotides matching TRBD1. This CDR3 has 17 residues. J gave up 8 bases and V 2 bases, and 14 bases lay outside the gene matches. Per germline, CDR1 SGHTA and CDR2 FQGNSA. The CDR3 is CASSLWGQGLIDGGYTF. In DNA, the CDR3 is TGTGCCAGCAGCTTATGGGGACAGGGGCTGATTGACGGCGGCTACACCTTC.

This chain joins TRBV19 and TRBJ1-1; D ambiguous. CDR3 length equals 13 residues. The V gene's germline CDR1 is LNHDA and CDR2 SQIVND (reference sequence). Between the trimmed V and J ends, which lost 5 bases and 0 bases, there was a span of 7 bases. Here the CDR3 DNA reads TGTGCCAGTAGTCAGGAACTGAACACTGAAGCTTTCTTT. It specifies CASSQELNTEAFF.

The chain recombines TRBV14 with TRBJ2-7; TRBD1 aligns across 8 bases. The germline gives CDR1 SGHDN, CDR2 FVKESK. V shed 3 bases and J 2 bases; nucleotides not matched to a gene: 12. The CDR3 loop spans 17 amino acids. Here the CDR3 DNA reads TGTGCCAGCAGCCATCTTAGGCCTCGGGACAGGACCTACGAGCAGTACTTC. Its translation is CASSHLRPRDRTYEQYF.

This clone was recorded only once. The rearrangement uses TRBV15 and TRBJ1-5; D is unclear. The CDR3 has 12 amino acids. CDR1 and CDR2 (germline): LNHNV, YYDKDF (reference sequence). The germline V and J ends were trimmed by 4 bases and 6 bases, with 7 bases remaining between them. The CDR3 reads CATSTRGQPQHF. Here the CDR3 DNA reads TGTGCCACCAGCACTCGAGGTCAGCCCCAGCATTTT.

This rearrangement joins TRBV20-1 to TRBJ1-4; 7 bases align to TRBD1. This CDR3 spans 11 amino acids. V trimming: 3 bases; J trimming: 11 bases; junction bases outside the gene matches: 3. Germline V lookup: CDR1 DFQATT, CDR2 SNEGSKA (reference sequence). CDR3 bases: TGCAGTGCTAGGCAGGGGGAGAAACTGTTTTTT. It yields the protein CSARQGEKLFF.

This CDR3 is CASSHSTGTVLYEQYF. The DNA of the CDR3 is TGTGCCAGCAGCCACTCTACCGGGACAGTACTCTACGAGCAGTACTTC. V usage is TRBV4-2 and J usage is TRBJ2-7; 7 nucleotides match TRBD1. Germline V gives CDR1 LGHNA, CDR2 YNFKEQ. The CDR3 is 16 amino acids. V trimming: 3 bases; J trimming: 3 bases; junction bases outside the gene matches: 11.

The chain has TRBV11-1 and TRBJ2-5; 7 bases map to TRBD2. Germline V gene sequence: CDR1 SGHAT, CDR2 FQDESV (reference sequence). Trimming took 8 bases from V and 5 from J; bases not matched to a gene: 14. The CDR3 sequence is 15 residues long. CDR3 loop: CASQRSGTNAETQYF. CDR3 in DNA: TGTGCCAGCCAGCGAAGCGGGACTAACGCGGAGACCCAGTACTTC.

The J gene is TRBJ2-2, the V gene TRBV5-1, with D tentatively TRBD1 (7 bases). The CDR3 loop spans 16 amino acids. V lost 1 base, J lost 6 bases, and 16 bases lay in between. CDR1 SGHRS and CDR2 YFSETQ come from the germline V gene. This chain's CDR3 is CASSLRGTEIAGELFF. The DNA of the CDR3 is TGCGCCAGCAGCTTGCGCGGGACAGAGATAGCCGGGGAGCTGTTTTTT.

The chain couples TRBV27 to TRBJ2-2, with 9 bases that match TRBD2. CDR1 is MNHEY and CDR2 is SMNVEV in the germline V gene (reference sequence). V lost 6 bases and J lost 7; bases outside the gene matches: 12. The CDR3 length is 16 residues. The CDR3 region is CASRGAGGIWGGELFF. In DNA, the CDR3 is TGTGCCAGCAGGGGAGCGGGGGGCATATGGGGCGGGGAGCTGTTTTTT.

This chain joins TRBV5-5 and TRBJ1-5; perhaps TRBD1 as D (5 bases). Germline-derived CDR1 and CDR2 are SGHKS and YYEKEE (reference sequence). Deletions cut 0 bases from V and 6 bases from J, with 13 bases between. The CDR3 loop spans 15 amino acids. DNA of the CDR3: TGTGCCAGCAGCTTGGTGGAGGGGAAAAGTCAGCCCCAGCATTTT. Translation: CASSLVEGKSQPQHF.

This chain connects TRBV19 to TRBJ2-3, with 8 nucleotides matching TRBD2. V was clipped by 6 bases and J by 0 bases; unmatched bases: 8. The CDR3 spans 16 residues. Germline V gene data show CDR1 as LNHDA and CDR2 as SQIVND (reference sequence). The CDR3 reads CASRELSGASTDTQYF. The CDR3 DNA is TGTGCCAGTAGAGAGCTTAGCGGGGCTAGCACAGATACGCAGTATTTT.

Only a few counts were recorded for this clone. The rearrangement joins TRBV4-2 to TRBJ2-7, with unresolved D. Germline V CDR1 and CDR2: LGHNA, YNFKEQ. The CDR3 length is 17 residues. The germline V and J ends were trimmed by 4 bases and 5 bases, with 24 bases remaining between them. The DNA of the CDR3 is TGTGCCAGCAGCCCCCCTCTAATCGATCCTTGGCTAGACGAGCAGTACTTC. Protein product: CASSPPLIDPWLDEQYF.

The V and J genes are TRBV10-3 and TRBJ2-7; unclear D gene. V was clipped by 3 bases and J by 4 bases, with 10 bases between them. Per germline, CDR1 ENHRY and CDR2 SYGVKD. This CDR3 comprises 13 residues. The DNA for the CDR3 is TGTGCCATCAGTGAATCCCCCTATTACGAGCAGTACGTC. Protein: CAISESPYYEQYV.

Only one count was recorded for this clone. This chain uses TRBV19 with TRBJ2-2; perhaps TRBD1 as D (6 bases). CDR3 size: 16 residues. The V gene's germline CDR1 is LNHDA and CDR2 SQIVND (reference sequence). V was trimmed by 5 bases and J by 4 bases, leaving 17 bases between them. Written as DNA, the CDR3 is TGTGCCAGTAGTGCCAGCCCCACCAGGGGCACCGGGGAGCTGTTTTTT. This encodes CASSASPTRGTGELFF.

The chain recombines TRBV30 with TRBJ1-3; 11 bases line up with TRBD1. V was pared by 7 bases and J by 6 bases, with 5 bases of the junction left unmatched. Germline CDR1 is GTSNPN and CDR2 is SVGIG (reference sequence). This CDR3 has 13 amino acids. CDR3 sequence (DNA): TGTGCCTTACGGACAGGGGGCGTAAACACCATATATTTT. Its protein product is CALRTGGVNTIYF.

The chain uses TRBV27 and TRBJ2-3, with TRBD2 identical over 12 bases. Germline-derived CDR1 and CDR2 are MNHEY and SMNVEV (reference sequence). With 5 bases clipped from V and 2 bases from J, the junction kept 8 bases outside the gene matches. There are 17 residues in the CDR3. CDR3 protein: CASSQLAGGPTTDTQYF. CDR3 nucleotides: TGTGCCAGCAGTCAACTAGCGGGGGGCCCTACCACAGATACGCAGTATTTT.

The V and J genes are TRBV4-1 and TRBJ1-2, with D perhaps TRBD1 (5 bases). Per the germline V gene, CDR1 is MGHRA and CDR2 is YSYEKL. This CDR3 is built from 16 residues. Trimming cost V 1 base and J 4 bases, with 16 bases left between them. CDR3 DNA sequence: TGCGCCAGCAGCCAAGGGTTTGGGGGGGAAATCTATGGCTACACCTTC. Translated: CASSQGFGGEIYGYTF.